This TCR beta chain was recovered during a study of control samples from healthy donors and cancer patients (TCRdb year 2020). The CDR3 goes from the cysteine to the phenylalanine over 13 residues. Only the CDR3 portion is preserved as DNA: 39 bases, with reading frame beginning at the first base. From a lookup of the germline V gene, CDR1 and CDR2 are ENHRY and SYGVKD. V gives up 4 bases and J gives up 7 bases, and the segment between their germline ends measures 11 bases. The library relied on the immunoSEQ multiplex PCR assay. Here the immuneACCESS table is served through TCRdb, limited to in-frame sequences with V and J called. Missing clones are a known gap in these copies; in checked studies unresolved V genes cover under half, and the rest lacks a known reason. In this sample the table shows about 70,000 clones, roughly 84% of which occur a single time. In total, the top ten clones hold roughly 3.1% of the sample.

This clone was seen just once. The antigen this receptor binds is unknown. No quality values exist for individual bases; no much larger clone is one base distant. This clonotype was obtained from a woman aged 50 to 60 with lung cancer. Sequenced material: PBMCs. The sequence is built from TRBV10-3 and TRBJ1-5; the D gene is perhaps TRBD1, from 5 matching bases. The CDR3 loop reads CAISGGEWQPQHF. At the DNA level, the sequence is TGTGCCATCAGTGGGGGCGAGTGGCAGCCCCAGCATTTT.